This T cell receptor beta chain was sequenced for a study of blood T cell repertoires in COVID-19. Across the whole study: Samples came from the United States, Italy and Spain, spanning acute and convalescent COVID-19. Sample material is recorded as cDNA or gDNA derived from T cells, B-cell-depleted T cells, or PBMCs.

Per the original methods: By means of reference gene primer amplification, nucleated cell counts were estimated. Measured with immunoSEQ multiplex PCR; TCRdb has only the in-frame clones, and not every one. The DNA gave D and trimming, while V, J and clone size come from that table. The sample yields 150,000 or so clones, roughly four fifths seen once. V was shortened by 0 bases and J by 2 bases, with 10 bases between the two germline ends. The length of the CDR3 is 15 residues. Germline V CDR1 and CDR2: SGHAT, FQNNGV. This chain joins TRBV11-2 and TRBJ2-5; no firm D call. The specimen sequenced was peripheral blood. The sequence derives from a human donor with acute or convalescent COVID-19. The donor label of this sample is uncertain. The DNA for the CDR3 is TGTGCCAGCAGCTTAGATTGGAGCCCGCAAGAGACCCAGTACTTC. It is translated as CASSLDWSPQETQYF.